This section outlines one T cell receptor (beta chain) sequence together with its context. This clonotype was counted many times. The antigen it recognizes is unknown. No qualities accompany the bases; no much larger clone lies one base away. The data belong to a study of early T cells in non-severe SARS-CoV-2 infection (dated by TCRdb to the early 2020s). With regard to the full study: TCR sequencing used bulk RNA from unsorted whole blood, so alpha and beta chains could not be paired.

Results and caveats for the whole study, not just this receptor: VDJdb matching was skewed toward anti-spike CD8 responses and likely underestimated virus-specific expansions, missing private and CD4 specificities.

The library was prepared using 5' RACE. The sequencer was a NextSeq 500. The TCR library protocol attached unique molecular identifiers to individual cDNA molecules to correct for sequencing error and PCR bias. Both TCR alpha and beta chains were sequenced, and tight co-correlation was observed between alpha and beta sequence abundances in each sample. As for the original processing: V gene, J gene and CDR3 annotation of TCR sequences was performed with Decombinator V4. Expanded TCRs were defined as changing significantly between any two time points under a Poisson model with p below 0.0001. TCR abundances were normalised to the total number of TCRs sequenced per sample and expressed as counts per million. MAIT TCRs were defined by TRAV1-2 paired with TRAJ12, TRAJ20 or TRAJ33, and iNKT TCRs by TRAV10 paired with TRAJ18. A search of VDJdb, accessed on 1 November 2021, was run for TCRs annotated to CMV, EBV and SARS-CoV-2, with TCRs annotated for multiple antigens excluded. TCRdb ran its own pipeline on the public reads, namely fastp trimming at Q25 and MiXCR clone calling, and kept in-frame beta chains. Every CDR3 protein is listed once, alongside the most common genes and DNA of its rows. TCRdb, not the original authors, processed these V and J calls. The sample table lists about 100,000 distinct CDR3 sequences, around 14% of them with a count of one. The ten biggest clones cover around 2.4% of the sample.

V is trimmed back by 6 bases and J by 4 bases, and the junction contains 10 bases that no gene match accounts for. The germline V gene encodes CDR1 MNHNS and CDR2 SASEGT. The CDR3, from cysteine to phenylalanine, totals 15 residues. Kept here is only the CDR3 DNA, which spans 45 bases and is read in frame from base 1. A case-control design nested within a healthcare worker cohort in London, UK, was used, with weekly nasopharyngeal swab PCR tests and blood sampling performed. Between 23 and 31 March 2020, the week of the UK lockdown, healthcare workers were enrolled and then followed up weekly for as long as 16 weeks.

The receptor was derived from an adult who was a healthcare worker with PCR-confirmed SARS-CoV-2 infection or an uninfected control (not recorded which). The chain joins TRBV6-1 to TRBJ2-5; 8 bases in the junction line up with TRBD1. The specimen sequenced was whole blood. The CDR3 in this case is CASSERAGGPETQYF. The DNA sequence follows: TGTGCCAGCAGCGAGAGGGCAGGGGGCCCAGAGACCCAGTACTTC.